Reported below is one T cell receptor beta chain. The CDR3 is made up of 15 amino acids. Trimming removed 3 bases at V and 4 bases at J, with 13 bases between. Germline V lookup: CDR1 MGHRA, CDR2 YSYEKL. This specimen belongs to a study of shared clonotypes between healthy human individuals. Clones were sequenced by immunoSEQ multiplex PCR, and TCRdb holds only the in-frame ones, with some missing. The table shows more than 1 million clones, with approximately 78% occurring only once. This chain uses TRBV4-1 with TRBJ2-1; D is possibly TRBD2 (6 bases). The TCR was taken from a man between 18 and 29 years old in good health. Some clones in this sample may be carry-over from other donors' samples. The specimen was memory CD4+ T cells from PBMCs. This sample's subset: CD45RA-negative fraction. CDR3 region: CASSQLGLQYNEQFF. For the CDR3, the DNA is TGCGCCAGCAGCCAGCTGGGACTGCAATACAATGAGCAGTTCTTC.